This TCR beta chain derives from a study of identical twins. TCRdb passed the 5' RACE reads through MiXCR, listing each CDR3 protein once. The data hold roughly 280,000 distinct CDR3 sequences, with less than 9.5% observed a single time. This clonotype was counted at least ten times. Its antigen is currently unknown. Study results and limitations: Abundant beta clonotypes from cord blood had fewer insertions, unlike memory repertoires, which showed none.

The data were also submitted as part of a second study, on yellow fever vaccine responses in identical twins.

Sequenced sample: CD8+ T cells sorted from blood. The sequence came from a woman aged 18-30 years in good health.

This chain's CDR3 is CASSQVFETSGRTGETQYF. The CDR3 bases are TGTGCCAGCAGCCAAGTCTTCGAAACTAGCGGGAGAACCGGGGAGACCCAGTACTTC. The gene calls are TRBV14 and TRBJ2-5; 11 nucleotides align to TRBD2. Losses at the gene ends were 1 base for V and 5 bases for J; bases not matched to a gene: 15. Germline values: CDR1 SGHDN, CDR2 FVKESK. The CDR3 spans 19 residues.